The T cell receptor beta chain under discussion was sequenced for a study of post-analysis software for immune sequencing data (dated by TCRdb to about 2015). The study in broad terms: The recorded disease courses included relapsing-remitting, secondary progressive and progressive-relapsing multiple sclerosis, and some patients had no subtype annotation. Patient repertoires were compared against over ten previously published healthy control repertoires from donors aged roughly 6 to 26 years. A subset of samples was prepared in parallel using single-end sample barcoding, then pooled and co-amplified after Illumina adapter ligation. Findings and caveats that apply to the study as a whole: Roughly 5 TRBV segments, including TRBV5-6, TRBV5-1 and TRBV20-1, were significantly more frequent in patients than controls. Normalized Chao1 diversity was significantly lower in multiple sclerosis patients than controls, suggesting substantial peripheral T-cell clonal expansion. The control group was slightly older than the multiple sclerosis patient group. When samples were clustered directly using the F measure, samples prepared in the same batch co-clustered strongly, which prompted a batch-effect correction.

In the case of this clonotype: The antigen this receptor binds is unknown. This may be a read error: a much more frequent sequence differs by one nucleotide.

Receptor amplification or capture employed PCR. The sample was run on an Illumina HiSeq 2500. To reduce PCR and sequencing biases, unique molecular identifiers were built into the TCR beta cDNA libraries. About 500,000 cDNA molecules were obtained for every 1 to 10 million input T cells, so each molecule roughly corresponded to one T cell. The same protocol used for the earlier healthy control dataset was applied to prepare and sequence the patient libraries. Samples belonging to the same batch were prepared together, multiplexed and sequenced on a shared HiSeq lane. Per the source publication's procedure: Raw barcoded reads were processed with MIGEC, and single-read molecular identifier groups were discarded before consensus assembly and CDR3 extraction. Clonotype tables were post-analysed with VDJtools, normalizing diversity by down-sampling all datasets to the smallest sample size. To correct batch-related cross-sample contamination, repertoire overlap clustering matched CDR3 amino acid sequences but not nucleotide sequences. TCRdb reprocessed the public reads (quality trimming at Q25 with fastp, clone calling with MiXCR) and kept in-frame beta chains. Under each unique CDR3 protein, matching rows form one entry showing the most common genes and DNA. The V and J calls and clone size come from TCRdb's table, not from the authors' own analysis. This sample comprises about 180,000 distinct CDR3 sequences, approximately 30% of them detected only once. 1.5% of the sample lies in the top ten.

Trimming removed 5 bases from V and 5 bases from J, leaving 19 bases between the germline ends. CDR1 and CDR2 are read off the germline V gene (reference sequence) as MNHEY and SMNVEV. The CDR3 runs 16 residues from the cysteine to the phenylalanine. CDR3 DNA is the only sequence kept; it has 48 bases, read in frame from the first base. To demonstrate the VDJtools post-analysis software, the study profiled TCR beta repertoires from the peripheral blood of around 13 young patients with multiple sclerosis. The multiple sclerosis patients were children and adolescents between roughly 6 and 17 years of age.

The chain links TRBV27 with TRBJ2-4; perhaps TRBD1 is the D gene, with 6 bases matching. The clonotype was recovered from a girl aged 10 to 17 with multiple sclerosis. Sample: blood. Here is the DNA: TGTGCCAGCAGTCAGTCAGGGGTGAAGGGCGAAAACATTCAGTACTTC. Its coded protein is CASSQSGVKGENIQYF.